This entry features one TCR beta chain sequence. Its antigen is currently not known. Per-base qualities were not stored, and no clone one base away is much larger. Library creation used PCR. DNA from cultured CD4+ T cells underwent TCR sequencing with the Oncomine TCR Beta short-read assay at the Johns Hopkins FTIC core. The QIAamp micro DNA kit was used to extract genomic DNA from the cultured CD4+ T cells. The Oncomine TCR Beta libraries from cultured CD4+ T cells were pooled using unique dual indexes and then sequenced on an Illumina iSeq 100. The source study handled its data this way. Non-productive sequences were removed, and CDR3s that did not start with C, did not end with F or W, or were shorter than 7 amino acids were discarded. Antigen-specific clonotypes were identified with the MANAFEST web application by comparing peptide-stimulated wells with reference and other culture wells. To be called positive, a clone needed an FDR below 0.05, an odds ratio above 5, and a productive frequency above 0.1% in at least two of three replicate wells. Cross-reactive clonotypes were defined as significantly expanded in both SARS-CoV-2 spike wells and at least one common cold coronavirus spike condition. CDR3 homology was assessed with Levenshtein distances (stringdist) and unrooted phylogenetic trees (ape) in R version 3.6.1. TCRdb cleaned the public reads at Q25 with fastp, built clones with MiXCR and kept in-frame beta chains. When rows share a CDR3 protein, they turn into one entry using the most common DNA and genes. TCRdb's processing, not the authors', yielded these V and J calls. The sample records about 12,000 distinct CDR3 sequences, roughly 70% of which are singletons. The ten most abundant clones make up around 32% of the sample.

The data belong to a study of vaccination and CD4 T cells after COVID-19 (dated by TCRdb to between 2021 and 2022). Turning to the overall study: Convalescent patients had a positive SARS-CoV-2 result on nasal swab PCR, and of these patients, some 10 had mild disease and one had severe disease. The convalescent cohort comprised six males and four females, including two Hispanic individuals, seven Caucasians, two Asians and one multiracial person. Participants received two doses of either the Pfizer-BioNTech BNT162b2 vaccine (n=8) or the Moderna mRNA-1273 vaccine (n=2). Post-COVID blood samples were collected from convalescent patients a median of roughly 100 days after diagnosis, with a range of about 35 to 180 days. Post-vaccine blood samples were taken a median of approximately 70 days after the second vaccine dose, with a range of 14 to 241 days. Overlapping spike peptide pools from SARS-CoV-2 and from the common cold coronaviruses HCoV-NL63, HCoV-OC43 and HCoV-229E were used as culture stimuli. Control cultures used a CEFX viral epitope pool as positive control, an HIV-1 Nef peptide pool as negative control, or no peptide. The spike-specific CD4+ TCR repertoire was compared before and after mRNA vaccination in approximately 9 COVID-19 convalescent patients and several infection-naive healthy vaccine recipients.

The CDR3 numbers 15 residues from cysteine through phenylalanine. The only DNA kept is the CDR3, 45 bases in frame from the first base. The germline V gene provides CDR1 MDHEN and CDR2 SYDVKM. Unmatched junction bases come to 11, with V trimmed by 8 bases and J by 4 bases. Per the publication, the treatment or condition label means: approximately 9-day PBMC culture with coronavirus spike peptide pools or control peptides (ViraFEST assay). The ViraFEST assay, used in the study, expanded antigen-specific T cells with peptide pools and then identified the expanded clonotypes through TCR sequencing. The positive SARS-CoV-2 PCR tests of the convalescent patients were dated from March to December 2020, before the Alpha, Beta and Delta variants emerged in the United States. Each well held around 2 million PBMCs cultured with around 10 ug/ml peptide pools in IMDM containing approximately 5% human AB serum and roughly 9.3 IU/ml IL-2. Half of the culture medium was replaced with fresh IL-2-containing medium on days 3 and 7. CD4+ T cells were isolated after roughly eleven days of culture through negative selection using the EasySep CD4+ T cell isolation kit. PBMCs were separated from whole blood using Ficoll-Paque Plus gradient centrifugation and then either used fresh or cryopreserved at -140C. Triplicate wells were generally used for each culture condition.

Overall results and qualifications from the work: In convalescent patients, a median around 86% of post-vaccine SARS-CoV-2-reactive clones were detected only after vaccination, suggesting vaccine-specific priming. Nearly all vaccine-specific clones in convalescent patients (304 of 307) were mono-reactive for SARS-CoV-2 spike rather than cross-reactive with common cold coronaviruses. The number of convalescent patients in the study was relatively small, and the study did not examine early timepoints following natural infection. Although the median number of SARS-CoV-2-reactive clonotypes went up from some 23 after infection to 38 after vaccination, the increase was not significant.

This TCR was sampled from a human donor who had recovered from COVID-19. The sample was CD4+ T cells from blood, cultured in vitro. The V and J segments used are TRBV28 and TRBJ2-4, with 7 middle bases fitting TRBD2. The CDR3 region has the sequence CASSSAGVRKNIQYF. The nucleotide sequence reads as follows: TGTGCCAGCTCGTCGGCGGGAGTGAGGAAAAACATTCAGTACTTC.